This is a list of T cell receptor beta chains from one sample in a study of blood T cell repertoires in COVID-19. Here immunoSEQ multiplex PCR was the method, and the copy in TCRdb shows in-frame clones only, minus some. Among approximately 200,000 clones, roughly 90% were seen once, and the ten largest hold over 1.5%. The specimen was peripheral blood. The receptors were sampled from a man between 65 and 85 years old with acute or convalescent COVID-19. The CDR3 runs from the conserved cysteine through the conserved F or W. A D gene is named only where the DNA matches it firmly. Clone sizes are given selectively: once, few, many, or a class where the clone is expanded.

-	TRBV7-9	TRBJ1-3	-	CASSLRGNSGNTIYF	TGTGCCAGCAGCCTAAGGGGGAACTCTGGAAACACCATATATTTT
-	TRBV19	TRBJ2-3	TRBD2	CASRRTREDTQYF	TGTGCCAGCAGAAGGACTAGAGAAGATACGCAGTATTTT
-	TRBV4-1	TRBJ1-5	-	CASSGGQSNQPQHF	TGCGCCAGCAGCGGGGGACAAAGCAATCAGCCCCAGCATTTT
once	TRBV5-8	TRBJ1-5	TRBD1	CASSPGQGWIQPQHF	TGTGCCAGCAGCCCGGGACAGGGTTGGATTCAGCCCCAGCATTTT
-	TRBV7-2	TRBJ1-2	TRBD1	CASSFEGTDPSYGYTF	TGTGCCAGCAGCTTCGAGGGGACAGATCCAAGCTATGGCTACACCTTC
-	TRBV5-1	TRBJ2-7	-	CASSLNGGAGEQYF	TGCGCCAGCAGCTTGAATGGCGGGGCTGGCGAGCAGTACTTC
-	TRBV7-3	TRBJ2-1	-	CASSLYGNEQFF	TGTGCCAGCAGCTTGTACGGCAATGAGCAGTTCTTC
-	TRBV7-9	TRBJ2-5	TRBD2	CASSFGLAEETQYF	TGTGCCAGCAGCTTCGGACTAGCGGAAGAGACCCAGTACTTC
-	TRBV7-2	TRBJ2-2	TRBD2	CASSLVGGRATGELFF	TGTGCCAGCAGCTTAGTAGGCGGGAGGGCCACCGGGGAGCTGTTTTTT
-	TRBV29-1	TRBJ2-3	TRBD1	CSVEGQGVDTQYF	TGCAGCGTTGAGGGTCAGGGGGTAGATACGCAGTATTTT